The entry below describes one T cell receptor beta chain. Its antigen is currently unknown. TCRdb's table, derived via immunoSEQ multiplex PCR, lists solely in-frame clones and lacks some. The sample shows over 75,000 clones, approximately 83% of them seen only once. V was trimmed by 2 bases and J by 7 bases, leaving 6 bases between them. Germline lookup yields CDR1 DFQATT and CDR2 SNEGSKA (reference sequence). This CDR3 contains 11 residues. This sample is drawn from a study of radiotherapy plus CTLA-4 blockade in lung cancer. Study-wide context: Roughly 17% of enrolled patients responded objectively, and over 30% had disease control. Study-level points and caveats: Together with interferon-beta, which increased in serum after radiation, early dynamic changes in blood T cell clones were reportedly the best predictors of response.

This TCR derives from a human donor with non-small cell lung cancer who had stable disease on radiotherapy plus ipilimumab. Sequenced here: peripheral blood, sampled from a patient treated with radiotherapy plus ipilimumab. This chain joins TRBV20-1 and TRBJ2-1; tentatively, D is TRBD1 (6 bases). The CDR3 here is CSARQGNEQFF. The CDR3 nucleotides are TGCAGTGCTAGACAGGGGAATGAGCAGTTCTTC.